This T cell receptor beta chain was retrieved from a study of T-cell memory formation after mild COVID-19. The TCR alpha and TCR beta cDNA libraries, bearing sample barcodes and UMIs, were generated by 5'RACE using constant-segment primers. TCRdb processed the 5' RACE reads anew with MiXCR; each CDR3 protein has one entry. This sample yields 6,000 to 9,500 distinct CDR3 sequences, of which 25% to 40% are seen a single time; around 52% belongs to the top ten. This clonotype was observed many times. Its specificity is unknown. Study-wide points: Clones shrinking from day 15 to 85 showed even CD4/CD8 mixes; later expanders tilted CD4+. CD4+ clones that contracted lay mainly in CM and EM; CD8+ ones lay in EMRA. Cross-reactive memory seemingly joined, as some responding clones were found in pre-infection memory.

The CDR3 is 13 residues long. Between the trimmed V and J ends, which lost 5 bases and 0 bases, there was a span of 8 bases. Germline CDR1 and CDR2: SQVTM and ANQGSEA. This clonotype was sampled from an adult woman who had mild COVID-19 (a few samples of this study predate the infection). Cell type and time point are not known. The chain recombines TRBV29-1 with TRBJ1-3; the D is unclear. The sample taken for sequencing was PBMCs or a T cell subset sorted from them (not recorded which). This CDR3 reads CSVNFGSGNTIYF. In DNA form, the CDR3 reads TGCAGCGTTAATTTCGGCTCTGGAAACACCATATATTTT. The complete variable domain, with remaining parts taken from reference TRBV29-1 and TRBJ1-3, reads SAVISQKPSRDICQRGTSLTIQCQVDSQVTMMFWYRQQPGQSLTLIATANQGSEATYESGFVIDKFPISRPNLTFSTLTVSNMSPEDSSIYLCSVNFGSGNTIYFGEGSWLTVV.